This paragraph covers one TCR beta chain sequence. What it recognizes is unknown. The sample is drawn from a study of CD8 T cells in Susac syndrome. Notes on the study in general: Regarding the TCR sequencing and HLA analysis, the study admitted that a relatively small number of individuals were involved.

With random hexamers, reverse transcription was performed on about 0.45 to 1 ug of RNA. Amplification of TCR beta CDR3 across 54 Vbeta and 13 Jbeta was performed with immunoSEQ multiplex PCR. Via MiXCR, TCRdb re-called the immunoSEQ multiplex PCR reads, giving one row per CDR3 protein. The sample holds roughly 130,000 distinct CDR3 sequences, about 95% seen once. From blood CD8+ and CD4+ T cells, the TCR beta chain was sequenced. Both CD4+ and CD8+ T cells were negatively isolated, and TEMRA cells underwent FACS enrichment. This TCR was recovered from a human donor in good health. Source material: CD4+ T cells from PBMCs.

This CDR3 is CASSTRQETYEQYF. In DNA form, the CDR3 reads TGTGCCAGTAGTACCCGACAGGAAACCTACGAGCAGTACTTC. This chain uses TRBV19 with TRBJ2-7, with D possibly matching TRBD1 (6 bases). The germline V gene has CDR1 LNHDA and CDR2 SQIVND (reference sequence). The CDR3 spans 14 residues. The V and J ends lost 4 bases and 2 bases respectively, with 12 bases between them.